This T cell receptor beta chain was retrieved from a study of long-term antiretroviral therapy in people with HIV. General study results and limits: Post-ART diversity increased but stayed below transplant donor controls. HIV repertoires covered narrower CDR3 length ranges than controls did. Viral resistance, ART adherence and therapy changes all lacked available data. The study collected blood between the mid-2000s and the late 2010s, possibly under older ART regimens.

The CDR3 is 13 residues long. Germline V gene data show CDR1 as MNHEY and CDR2 as SMNVEV (reference sequence). V lost 5 bases and J lost 11, with 18 bases in between. The authors ran the immunoSEQ assay, v3.0, at survey level. Profiled with immunoSEQ multiplex PCR; TCRdb holds only in-frame clones, not every one. This sample has fewer than 30,000 clones, with over 65% found just once. As regards this clone: The antigen is unknown.

The sequence was collected from a man younger than 45 with HIV. This chain uses TRBV27 with TRBJ1-1, with D unresolved. The material was unsorted PBMCs, obtained 4.4 years after starting antiretroviral therapy. The CDR3 reads CASSLNTAGLAFF. The DNA for the CDR3 is TGTGCCAGCAGTCTGAACACTGCCGGTCTGGCTTTCTTT.